The present entry profiles one T cell receptor (beta chain) with its context. Its antigen remains unknown. These data are taken from a study of cytomegalovirus exposure and HLA in healthy donors. Findings of the study overall: Later work found most CMV-associated TCR beta chains apparently HLA-restricted.

It was with 60 Vbeta and 13 Jbeta primers that the PCR ran. Sequencing was performed with immunoSEQ multiplex PCR; in TCRdb, only in-frame clones are kept and a portion is missing. The sample holds 85,000 to 120,000 clones; around 80% are singletons and the top ten take roughly 3.7%. The CDR3 totals 16 residues. The V gene's germline CDR1 is SGHRS and CDR2 YFSETQ. Germline trimming cut 4 bases from V and 4 bases from J; bases unmatched to any gene: 12. This chain joins TRBV5-1 and TRBJ2-5; 8 nucleotides match TRBD2. The sequence was obtained from a man in his sixties in good health and CMV-seronegative. Sequencing input: PBMCs. CDR3 DNA: TGCGCCAGCAGCACCCGATTTAGCGGGGTGGGAGAGACCCAGTACTTC. Translation gives CASSTRFSGVGETQYF. Together with reference TRBV5-1 and TRBJ2-5, the CDR3 gives the full variable domain: KAGVTQTPRYLIKTRGQQVTLSCSPISGHRSVSWYQQTPGQGLQFLFEYFSETQRNKGNFPGRFSGRQFSNSRSEMNVSTLELGDSALYLCASSTRFSGVGETQYFGPGTRLLVL.